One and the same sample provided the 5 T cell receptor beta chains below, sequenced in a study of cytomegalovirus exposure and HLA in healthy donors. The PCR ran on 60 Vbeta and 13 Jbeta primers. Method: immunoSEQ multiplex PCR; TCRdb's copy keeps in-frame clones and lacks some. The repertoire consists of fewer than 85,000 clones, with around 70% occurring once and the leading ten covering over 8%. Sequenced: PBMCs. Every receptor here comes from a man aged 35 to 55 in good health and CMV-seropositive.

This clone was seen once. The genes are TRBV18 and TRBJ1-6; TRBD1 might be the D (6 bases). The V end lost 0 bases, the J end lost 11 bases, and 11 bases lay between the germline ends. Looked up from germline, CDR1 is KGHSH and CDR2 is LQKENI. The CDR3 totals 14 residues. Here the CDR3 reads CASSPPSTGPPLHF. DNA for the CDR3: TGTGCCAGCTCACCACCGTCGACAGGACCACCCCTCCACTTT.

The CDR3 protein is CASSLSLAGMVAQYF. In DNA, the CDR3 is TGTGCCAGCAGCTTGTCACTAGCGGGGATGGTGGCGCAGTATTTT. The gene calls are TRBV5-8 and TRBJ2-3; 10 nucleotides line up with TRBD2. CDR1 and CDR2 (germline): SGHTS, YDEGEE. The CDR3 extends over 15 amino acids. V was clipped by 1 base and J by 10 bases; unmatched bases: 9. The complete variable domain, with remaining parts taken from reference TRBV5-8 and TRBJ2-3, reads EAGVTQSPTHLIKTRGQQATLRCSPISGHTSVYWYQQALGLGLQFLLWYDEGEERNRGNFPPRFSGRQFPNYSSELNVNALELEDSALYLCASSLSLAGMVAQYFGPGTRLTVL.

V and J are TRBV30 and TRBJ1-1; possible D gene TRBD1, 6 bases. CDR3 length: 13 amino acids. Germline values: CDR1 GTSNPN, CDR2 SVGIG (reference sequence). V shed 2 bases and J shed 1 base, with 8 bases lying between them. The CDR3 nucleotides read TGTGCCTGGAGTAGAGGGGGGAACACTGAAGCTTTCTTT. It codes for CAWSRGGNTEAFF. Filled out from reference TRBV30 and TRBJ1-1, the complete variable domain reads SQTIHQWPATLVQPVGSPLSLECTVEGTSNPNLYWYRQAAGRGLQLLFYSVGIGQISSEVPQNLSASRPQDRQFILSSKKLLLSDSGFYLCAWSRGGNTEAFFGQGTRLTVV.

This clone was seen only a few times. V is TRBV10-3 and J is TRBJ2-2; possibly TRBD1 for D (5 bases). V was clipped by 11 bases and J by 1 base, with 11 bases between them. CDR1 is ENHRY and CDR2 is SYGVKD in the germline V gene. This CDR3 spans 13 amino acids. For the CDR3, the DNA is TGTGCCGCCGGACAAGTGAACACCGGGGAGCTGTTTTTT. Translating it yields CAAGQVNTGELFF.

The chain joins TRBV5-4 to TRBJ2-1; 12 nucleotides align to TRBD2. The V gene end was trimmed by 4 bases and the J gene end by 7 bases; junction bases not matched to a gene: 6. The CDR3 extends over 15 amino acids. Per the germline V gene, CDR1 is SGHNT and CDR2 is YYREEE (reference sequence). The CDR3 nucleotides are TGTGCCAGCAGCCCGGAACTAGCGGGAGGAAATGAGCAGTTCTTC. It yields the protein CASSPELAGGNEQFF.